Described below is a single T cell receptor (beta chain) sequence and its context. Tumor tissue was taken before any definitive surgery or chemotherapy was given. Germline CDR1 is SGHKS and CDR2 is YYEKEE (reference sequence). This CDR3 is built from 14 residues. Trimming shortened V by 0 bases and J by 1 base, and 5 bases separated the two germline ends. The data were taken from a study of high-grade serous ovarian cancer treatment subgroups. Assay used: immunoSEQ multiplex PCR; TCRdb lists only in-frame clones, some missing. The sample lists over 9,000 clones, more than 85% occurring once. The sequenced sample consisted of tumor tissue. V gene TRBV5-5 combines with J gene TRBJ1-5; no definite D call. The TCR originated in a human donor with high-grade serous ovarian cancer. CDR3 sequence (DNA): TGTGCCAGCAGCTTGGACTCAAGCAATCAGCCCCAGCATTTT. The encoded protein is CASSLDSSNQPQHF. Combining the CDR3 with reference TRBV5-5 and TRBJ1-5 gives the whole variable domain DAGVTQSPTHLIKTRGQQVTLRCSPISGHKSVSWYQQVLGQGPQFIFQYYEKEERGRGNFPDRFSARQFPNYSSELNVNALLLGDSALYLCASSLDSSNQPQHFGDGTRLSIL.